One sample yielded the 2 T cell receptor beta chains listed below, sequenced in a study of PD-L1 blockade in urothelial cancer. TCRdb keeps only in-frame clones here, not all; method: immunoSEQ multiplex PCR. The sample records more than 65,000 clones, about 85% being singletons. The sample consisted of PBMCs, taken around atezolizumab (anti-PD-L1) treatment. The receptors stem from an older woman with urothelial cancer.

This clone occurred once. This chain joins TRBV5-1 and TRBJ2-7, with 7 bases lining up with TRBD1. Germline V gives CDR1 SGHRS, CDR2 YFSETQ. This CDR3 is built from 14 residues. Trimming at V came to 2 bases and at J to 7 bases, leaving 9 bases not matched to a gene. CDR3 loop: CASSFAGDREEQYF. CDR3 in DNA: TGCGCCAGCAGCTTCGCCGGCGACAGGGAAGAGCAGTACTTC.

The J gene is TRBJ1-1, the V gene TRBV27; unclear D gene. The CDR3 contains 13 residues. Germline V lookup: CDR1 MNHEY, CDR2 SMNVEV (reference sequence). V lost 4 bases to trimming and J lost 1 base, with 7 bases between them. CDR3 nucleotides: TGTGCCAGCAGTTCCAGACAGAACACTGAAGCTTTCTTT. Amino acids: CASSSRQNTEAFF.